A selection of T cell receptor beta chains follows, all from one sample in a study of breast tumors, draining lymph nodes, adjacent tissues. MiXCR, applied by TCRdb to the multiplex PCR reads, yields one record per CDR3 protein. This table holds about 270,000 distinct CDR3 sequences, about 30% found once. Material for sequencing was axillary lymph node tissue. These receptors originate from a female donor with breast cancer. Some clones in this sample may be carry-over from other donors' samples. Both conserved end residues are part of each CDR3. The D gene is left open where the match is weak. Clone size, where shown, is once, few, many, or a class for clones that have expanded.

j_gene	v_gene	d_gene	abundance	len	CDR3aa	CDR3nt
TRBJ2-7	TRBV3-1	TRBD2	-	15	CASSQSGIPTYEQYF	TGTGCCAGCAGCCAAAGCGGGATACCCACCTACGAGCAGTACTTC
TRBJ2-3	TRBV7-9	-	many	16	CASSPMGGAGTDTQYF	TGTGCCAGCAGTCCTATGGGGGGGGCTGGAACAGATACGCAGTATTTT
TRBJ2-7	TRBV4-1	-	many	17	CASSQDGGKGYFYEQYF	TGCGCCAGCAGCCAAGATGGAGGGAAGGGTTACTTTTACGAGCAGTACTTC
TRBJ2-2	TRBV5-1	-	many	13	CASAEGRTGELFF	TGCGCCAGCGCAGAGGGGCGGACCGGGGAGCTGTTTTTT
TRBJ2-7	TRBV19	-	-	12	CASSIDRGEQYF	TGTGCCAGTAGTATCGACAGAGGGGAGCAGTACTTC
TRBJ2-2	TRBV20-1	-	many	13	CSAGDSPWGELFF	TGCAGTGCTGGGGACTCACCATGGGGGGAGCTGTTTTTT
TRBJ2-3	TRBV3-1	-	many	14	CASSQRTGTDTQYF	TGTGCCAGCAGCCAGAGAACAGGAACAGATACGCAGTATTTT
TRBJ2-7	TRBV7-9	-	many	14	CASSFPGASYEQYF	TGTGCCAGCAGCTTCCCGGGTGCCTCCTACGAGCAGTACTTC
TRBJ2-2	TRBV29-1	-	-	11	CSAWVSGELFF	TGCAGTGCCTGGGTGTCCGGGGAGCTGTTTTTT
TRBJ2-5	TRBV7-9	-	once	13	CASSLRGNQPQYF	TGTGCCAGCAGCTTAAGGGGAAATCAGCCCCAGTACTTC
TRBJ2-5	TRBV5-6	TRBD2	many	16	CASSLLGASGLETQYF	TGTGCCAGCAGCTTGCTAGGGGCTAGCGGGTTAGAGACCCAGTACTTC
TRBJ1-4	TRBV7-9	-	many	16	CASSSGFGTTNEKLFF	TGTGCCAGCAGCTCCGGGTTCGGAACAACTAATGAAAAACTGTTTTTT
TRBJ2-1	TRBV6-5	-	-	13	CASRQTSYNEQVF	TGTGCCTCCCGGCAGACGTCCTACAATGAGCAGGTCTTC
TRBJ2-2	TRBV10-3	TRBD2	many	15	CAIRRAGGQGGELFF	TGTGCCATCAGAAGAGCGGGAGGGCAGGGCGGGGAGCTGTTTTTT
TRBJ2-7	TRBV20-1	TRBD2	-	18	CSASPQPGTSGSLSEQYF	TGCAGTGCCAGCCCTCAGCCAGGGACTAGCGGGAGTCTCAGCGAGCAGTACTTC
TRBJ1-1	TRBV29-1	-	-	11	CSEREYTEAFF	TGCAGCGAACGGGAGTACACTGAAGCTTTCTTT